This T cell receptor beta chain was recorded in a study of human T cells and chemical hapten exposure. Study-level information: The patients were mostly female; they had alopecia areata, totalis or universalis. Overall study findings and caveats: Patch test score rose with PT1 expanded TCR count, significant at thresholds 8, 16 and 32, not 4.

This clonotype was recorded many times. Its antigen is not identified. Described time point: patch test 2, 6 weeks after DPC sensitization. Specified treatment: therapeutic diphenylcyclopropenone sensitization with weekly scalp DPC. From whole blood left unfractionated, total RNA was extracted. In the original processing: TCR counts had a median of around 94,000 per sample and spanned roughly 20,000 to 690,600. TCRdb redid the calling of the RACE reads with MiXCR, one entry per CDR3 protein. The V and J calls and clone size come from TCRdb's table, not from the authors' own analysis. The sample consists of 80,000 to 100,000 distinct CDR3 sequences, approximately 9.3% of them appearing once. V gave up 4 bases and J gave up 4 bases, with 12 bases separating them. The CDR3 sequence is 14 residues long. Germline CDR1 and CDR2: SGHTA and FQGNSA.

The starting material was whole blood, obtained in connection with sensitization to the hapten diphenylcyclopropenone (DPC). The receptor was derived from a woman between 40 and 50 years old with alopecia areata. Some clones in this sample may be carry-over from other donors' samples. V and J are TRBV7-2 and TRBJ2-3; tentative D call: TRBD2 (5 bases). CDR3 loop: CASSSSSRPDTQYF. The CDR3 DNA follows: TGTGCCAGCAGCTCATCTAGCCGACCAGATACGCAGTATTTT. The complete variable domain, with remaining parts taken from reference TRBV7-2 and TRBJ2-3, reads GAGVSQSPSNKVTEKGKDVELRCDPISGHTALYWYRQSLGQGLEFLIYFQGNSAPDKSGLPSDRFSAERTGGSVSTLTIQRTQQEDSAVYLCASSSSSRPDTQYFGPGTRLTVL.